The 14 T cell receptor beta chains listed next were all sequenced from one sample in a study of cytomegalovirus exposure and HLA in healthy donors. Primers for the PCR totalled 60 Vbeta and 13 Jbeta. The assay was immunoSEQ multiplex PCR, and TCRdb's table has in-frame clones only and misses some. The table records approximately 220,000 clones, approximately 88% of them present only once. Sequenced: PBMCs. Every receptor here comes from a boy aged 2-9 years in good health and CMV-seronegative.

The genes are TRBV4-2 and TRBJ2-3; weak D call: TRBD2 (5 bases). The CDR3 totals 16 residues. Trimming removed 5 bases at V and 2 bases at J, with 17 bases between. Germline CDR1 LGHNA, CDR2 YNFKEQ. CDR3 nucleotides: TGTGCCAGCAGCTCTGAGGCTAGCAGTTACACAGATACGCAGTATTTT. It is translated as CASSSEASSYTDTQYF.

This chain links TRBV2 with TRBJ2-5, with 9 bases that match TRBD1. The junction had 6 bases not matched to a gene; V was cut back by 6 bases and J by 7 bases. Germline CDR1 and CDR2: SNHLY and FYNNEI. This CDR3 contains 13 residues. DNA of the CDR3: TGTGCCAGCAGCGGTGGACAGGGGTGGACCCAGTACTTC. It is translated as CASSGGQGWTQYF.

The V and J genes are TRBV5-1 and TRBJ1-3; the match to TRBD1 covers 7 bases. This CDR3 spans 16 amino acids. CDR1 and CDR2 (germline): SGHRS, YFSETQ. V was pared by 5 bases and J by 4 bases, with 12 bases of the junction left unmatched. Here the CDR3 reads CASRDLRQGQGNTIYF. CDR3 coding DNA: TGCGCCAGCAGGGACCTACGACAGGGCCAGGGAAACACCATATATTTT.

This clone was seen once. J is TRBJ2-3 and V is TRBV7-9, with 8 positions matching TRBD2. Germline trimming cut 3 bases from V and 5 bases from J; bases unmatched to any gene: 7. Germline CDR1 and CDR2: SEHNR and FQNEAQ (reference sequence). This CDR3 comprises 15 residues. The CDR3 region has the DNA TGTGCCAGCAGCTTGCGGGGGGCGGGAGAAGATACGCAGTATTTT. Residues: CASSLRGAGEDTQYF.

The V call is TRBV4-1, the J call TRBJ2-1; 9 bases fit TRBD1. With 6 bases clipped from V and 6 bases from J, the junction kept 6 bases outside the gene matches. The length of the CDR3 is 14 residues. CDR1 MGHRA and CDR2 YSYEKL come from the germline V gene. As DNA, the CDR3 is TGCGCCAGCAGTCCCGGGACAGGGCCCAATGAGCAGTTCTTC. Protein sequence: CASSPGTGPNEQFF.

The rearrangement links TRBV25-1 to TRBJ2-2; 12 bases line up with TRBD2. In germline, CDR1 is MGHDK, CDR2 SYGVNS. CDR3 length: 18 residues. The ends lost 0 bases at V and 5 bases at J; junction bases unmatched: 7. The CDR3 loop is CASSEYQFLAGGTGELFF. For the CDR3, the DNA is TGTGCCAGCAGTGAATATCAATTTCTAGCGGGGGGGACCGGGGAGCTGTTTTTT.

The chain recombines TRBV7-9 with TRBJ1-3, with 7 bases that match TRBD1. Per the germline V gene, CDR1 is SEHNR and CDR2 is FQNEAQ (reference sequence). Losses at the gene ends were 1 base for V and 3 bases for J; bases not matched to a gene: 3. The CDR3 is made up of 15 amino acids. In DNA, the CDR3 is TGTGCCAGCAGCTTAGGCGACAGGGTTGGAAACACCATATATTTT. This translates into CASSLGDRVGNTIYF.

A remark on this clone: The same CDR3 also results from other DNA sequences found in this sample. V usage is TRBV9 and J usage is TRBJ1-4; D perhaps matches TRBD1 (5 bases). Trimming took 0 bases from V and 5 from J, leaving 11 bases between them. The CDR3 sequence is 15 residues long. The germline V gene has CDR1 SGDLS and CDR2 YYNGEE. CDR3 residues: CASSVAGRGNEKLFF. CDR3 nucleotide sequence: TGTGCCAGCAGCGTAGCGGGGAGGGGCAATGAAAAACTGTTTTTT.

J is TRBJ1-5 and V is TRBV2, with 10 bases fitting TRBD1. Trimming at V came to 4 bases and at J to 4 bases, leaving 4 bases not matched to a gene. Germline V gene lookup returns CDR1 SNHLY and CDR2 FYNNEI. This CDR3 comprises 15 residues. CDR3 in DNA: TGTGCCAGCAGTGGGGACAGGGGAGGGAATCAGCCCCAGCATTTT. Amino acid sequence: CASSGDRGGNQPQHF.

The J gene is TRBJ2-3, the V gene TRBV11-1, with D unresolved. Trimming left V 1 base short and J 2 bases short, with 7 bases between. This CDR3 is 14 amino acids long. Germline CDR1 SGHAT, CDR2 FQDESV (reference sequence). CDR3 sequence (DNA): TGTGCCAGCAGCTTAGGTATTATCACAGATACGCAGTATTTT. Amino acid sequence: CASSLGIITDTQYF.

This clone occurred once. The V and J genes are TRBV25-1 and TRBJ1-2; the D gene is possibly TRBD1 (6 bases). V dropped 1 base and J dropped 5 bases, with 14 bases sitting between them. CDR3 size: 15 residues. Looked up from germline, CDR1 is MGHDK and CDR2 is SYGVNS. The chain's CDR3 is CASSEFRGLHYGYTF. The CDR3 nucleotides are TGTGCCAGCAGTGAATTTAGGGGGTTGCATTATGGCTACACCTTC.

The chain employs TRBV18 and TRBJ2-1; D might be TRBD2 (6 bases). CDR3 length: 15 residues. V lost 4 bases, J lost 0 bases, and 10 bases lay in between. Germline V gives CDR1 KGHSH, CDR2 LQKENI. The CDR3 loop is CASSLSGDSYNEQFF. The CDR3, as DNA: TGTGCCAGCTCACTATCGGGAGACTCCTACAATGAGCAGTTCTTC.

The CDR3 region is CASSPGRETQYF. The DNA of the CDR3 is TGTGCCAGCAGTCCAGGTCGCGAGACCCAGTACTTC. This rearrangement joins TRBV6-5 to TRBJ2-5; D gene unclear. V was cut by 5 bases and J by 5 bases, with 9 bases left in between. CDR1 and CDR2 (germline): MNHEY, SVGAGI. CDR3 length: 12 residues.

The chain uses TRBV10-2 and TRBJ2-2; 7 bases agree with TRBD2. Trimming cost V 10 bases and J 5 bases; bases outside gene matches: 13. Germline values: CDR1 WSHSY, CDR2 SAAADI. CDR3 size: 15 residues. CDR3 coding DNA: TGCGCCACCTGGGGAGGGACGTACTCTACCGGGGAGCTGTTTTTT. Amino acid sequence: CATWGGTYSTGELFF.